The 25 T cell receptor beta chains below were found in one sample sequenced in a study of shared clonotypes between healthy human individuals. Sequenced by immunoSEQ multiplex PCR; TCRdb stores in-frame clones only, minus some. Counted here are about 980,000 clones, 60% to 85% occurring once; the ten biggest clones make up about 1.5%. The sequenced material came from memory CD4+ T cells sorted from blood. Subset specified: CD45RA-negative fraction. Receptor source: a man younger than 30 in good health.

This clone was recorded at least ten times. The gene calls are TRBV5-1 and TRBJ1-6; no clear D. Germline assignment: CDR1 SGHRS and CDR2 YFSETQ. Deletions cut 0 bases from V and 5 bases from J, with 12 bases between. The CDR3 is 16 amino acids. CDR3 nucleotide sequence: TGCGCCAGCAGCTTGGAGGCGAGTAAGAATAATTCACCCCTCCACTTT. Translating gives CASSLEASKNNSPLHF.

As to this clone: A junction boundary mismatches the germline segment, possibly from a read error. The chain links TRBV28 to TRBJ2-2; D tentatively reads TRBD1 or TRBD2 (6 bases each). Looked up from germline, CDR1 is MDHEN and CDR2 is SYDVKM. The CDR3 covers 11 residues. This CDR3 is CASSFKGGLFF. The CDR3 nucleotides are TGTGCCAGCAGTTTCAAGGGGGGGCTGTTTTTT. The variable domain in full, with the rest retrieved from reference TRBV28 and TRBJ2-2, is DVKVTQSSRYLVKRTGEKVFLECVQDMDHENMFWYRQDPGLGLRLIYFSYDVKMKEKGDIPEGYSVSREKKERFSLILESASTNQTSMYLCASSFKGGLFFGEGSRLTVL.

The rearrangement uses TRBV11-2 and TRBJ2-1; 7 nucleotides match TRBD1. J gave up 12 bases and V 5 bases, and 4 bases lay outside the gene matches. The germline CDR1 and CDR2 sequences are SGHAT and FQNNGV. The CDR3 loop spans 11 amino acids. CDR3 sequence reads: CASSLHRGQFF. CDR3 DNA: TGTGCCAGCAGCCTACACAGGGGGCAGTTCTTC. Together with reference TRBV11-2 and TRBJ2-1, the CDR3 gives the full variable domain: EAGVAQSPRYKIIEKRQSVAFWCNPISGHATLYWYQQILGQGPKLLIQFQNNGVVDDSQLPKDRFSAERLKGVDSTLKIQPAKLEDSAVYLCASSLHRGQFFGPGTRLTVL.

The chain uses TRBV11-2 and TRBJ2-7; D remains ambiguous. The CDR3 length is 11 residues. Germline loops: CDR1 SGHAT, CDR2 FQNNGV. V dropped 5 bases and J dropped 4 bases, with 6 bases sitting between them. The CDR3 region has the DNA TGTGCCAGCAGCCAGAGATACGAGCAGTACTTC. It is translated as CASSQRYEQYF.

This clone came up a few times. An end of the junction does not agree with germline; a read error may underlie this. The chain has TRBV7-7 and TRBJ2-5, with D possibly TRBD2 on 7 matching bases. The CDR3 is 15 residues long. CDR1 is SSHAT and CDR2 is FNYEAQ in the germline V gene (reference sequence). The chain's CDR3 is CASSPGGGGLGAQYF. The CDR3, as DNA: TGTGCTAGCAGCCCCGGTGGCGGGGGCTTAGGGGCCCAGTACTTC.

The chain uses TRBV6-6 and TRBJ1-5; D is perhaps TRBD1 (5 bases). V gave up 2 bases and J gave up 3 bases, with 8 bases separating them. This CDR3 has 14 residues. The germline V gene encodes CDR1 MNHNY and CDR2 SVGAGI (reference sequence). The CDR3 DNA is TGTGCCAGCAGTTACGCCGGGGCCAATCAGCCCCAGCATTTT. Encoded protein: CASSYAGANQPQHF.

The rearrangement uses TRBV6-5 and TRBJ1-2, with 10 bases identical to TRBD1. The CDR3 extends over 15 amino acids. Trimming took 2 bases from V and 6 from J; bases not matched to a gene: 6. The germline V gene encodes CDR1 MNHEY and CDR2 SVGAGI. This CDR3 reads CASSYRGTGVNGYTF. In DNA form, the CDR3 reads TGTGCCAGCAGTTACAGAGGGACAGGGGTGAATGGCTACACCTTC.

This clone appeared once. In DNA form, the CDR3 reads TGTGCCAGCAGCTTCCGGGGGCAGGGGGCGTACAATGAGCAGTTCTTC. This encodes CASSFRGQGAYNEQFF. The V gene is TRBV7-9, the J gene TRBJ2-1; 8 nucleotides agree with TRBD1. This CDR3 has 16 residues. Losses at the gene ends were 3 bases for V and 4 bases for J; bases not matched to a gene: 8. CDR1 is SEHNR and CDR2 is FQNEAQ in the germline V gene (reference sequence).

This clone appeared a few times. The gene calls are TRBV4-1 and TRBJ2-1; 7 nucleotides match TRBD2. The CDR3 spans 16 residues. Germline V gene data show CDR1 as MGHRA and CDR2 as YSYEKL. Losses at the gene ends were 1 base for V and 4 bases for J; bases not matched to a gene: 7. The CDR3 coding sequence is TGCGCCAGCAGCCAAGTCATCCTAGCGGCATACAATGAGCAGTTCTTC. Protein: CASSQVILAAYNEQFF.

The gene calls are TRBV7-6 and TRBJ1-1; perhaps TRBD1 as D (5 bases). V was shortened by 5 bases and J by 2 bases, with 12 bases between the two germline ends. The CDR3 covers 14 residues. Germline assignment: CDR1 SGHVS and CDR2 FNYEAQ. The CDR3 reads CASSRDSPNTEAFF. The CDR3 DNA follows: TGTGCCAGCAGCCGAGACAGTCCCAACACTGAAGCTTTCTTT.

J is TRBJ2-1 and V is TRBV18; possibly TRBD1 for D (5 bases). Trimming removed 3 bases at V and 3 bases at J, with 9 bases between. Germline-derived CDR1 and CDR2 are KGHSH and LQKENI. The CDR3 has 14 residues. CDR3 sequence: CASSPAGHYNEQFF. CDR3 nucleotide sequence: TGTGCCAGCTCACCGGCAGGGCACTACAATGAGCAGTTCTTC.

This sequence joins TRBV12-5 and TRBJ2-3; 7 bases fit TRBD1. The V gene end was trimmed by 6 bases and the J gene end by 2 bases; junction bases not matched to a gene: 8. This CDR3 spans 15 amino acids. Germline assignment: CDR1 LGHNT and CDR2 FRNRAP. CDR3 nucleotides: TGTGCTAGTGGGATTGGCAGGGGGTTCACAGATACGCAGTATTTT. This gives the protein CASGIGRGFTDTQYF.

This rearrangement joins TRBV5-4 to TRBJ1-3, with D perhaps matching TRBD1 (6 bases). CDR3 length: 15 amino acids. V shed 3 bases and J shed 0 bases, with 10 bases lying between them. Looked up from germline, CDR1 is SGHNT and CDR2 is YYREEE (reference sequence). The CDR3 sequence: CASSSDSTSGNTIYF. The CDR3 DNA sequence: TGTGCCAGCAGCTCGGACAGCACCTCTGGAAACACCATATATTTT.

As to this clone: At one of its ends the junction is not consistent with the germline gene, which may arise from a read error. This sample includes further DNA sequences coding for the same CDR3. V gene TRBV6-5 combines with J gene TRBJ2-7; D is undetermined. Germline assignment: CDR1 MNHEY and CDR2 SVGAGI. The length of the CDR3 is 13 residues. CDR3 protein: CASSIGPVYEQYF. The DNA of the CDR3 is TGCGCCAGCAGTATCGGGCCAGTATACGAGCAGTACTTC.

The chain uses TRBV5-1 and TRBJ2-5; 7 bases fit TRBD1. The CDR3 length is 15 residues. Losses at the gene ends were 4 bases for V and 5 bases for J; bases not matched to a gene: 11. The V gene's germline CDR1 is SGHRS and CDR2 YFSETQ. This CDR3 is CASSPIGQVSETQYF. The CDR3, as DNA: TGCGCCAGCAGCCCGATTGGACAGGTTAGCGAGACCCAGTACTTC.

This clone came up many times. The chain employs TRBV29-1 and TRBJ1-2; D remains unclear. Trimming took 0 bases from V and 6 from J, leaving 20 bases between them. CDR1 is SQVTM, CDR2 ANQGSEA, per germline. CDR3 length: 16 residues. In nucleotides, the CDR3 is TGCAGCGTTGAAGATCCACAGCTGAGAATAAGAAATGGCTACACCTTC. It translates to CSVEDPQLRIRNGYTF.

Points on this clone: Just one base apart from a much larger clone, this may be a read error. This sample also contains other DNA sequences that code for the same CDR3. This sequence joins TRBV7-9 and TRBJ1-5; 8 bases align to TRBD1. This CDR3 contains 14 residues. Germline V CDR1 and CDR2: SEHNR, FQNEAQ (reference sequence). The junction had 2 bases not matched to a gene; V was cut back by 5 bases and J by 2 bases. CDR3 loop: CASSQDRGNQPQHF. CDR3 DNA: TGTGCCAGCAGCCAGGACAGGGGCAATCAGCCCCAGCATTTT.

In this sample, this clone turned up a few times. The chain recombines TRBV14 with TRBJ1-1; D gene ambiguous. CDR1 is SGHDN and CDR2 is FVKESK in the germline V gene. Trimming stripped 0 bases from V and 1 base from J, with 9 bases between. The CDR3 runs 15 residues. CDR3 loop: CASSQEISRNTEAFF. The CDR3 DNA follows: TGTGCCAGCAGCCAAGAAATCTCGCGGAACACTGAAGCTTTCTTT.

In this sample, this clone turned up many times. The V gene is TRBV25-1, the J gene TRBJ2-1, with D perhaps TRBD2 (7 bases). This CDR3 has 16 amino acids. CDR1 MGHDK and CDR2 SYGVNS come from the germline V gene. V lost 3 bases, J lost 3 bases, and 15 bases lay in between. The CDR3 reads CASSEGGALFYNEQFF. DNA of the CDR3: TGTGCCAGCAGTGAGGGGGGGGCCCTATTCTACAATGAGCAGTTCTTC.

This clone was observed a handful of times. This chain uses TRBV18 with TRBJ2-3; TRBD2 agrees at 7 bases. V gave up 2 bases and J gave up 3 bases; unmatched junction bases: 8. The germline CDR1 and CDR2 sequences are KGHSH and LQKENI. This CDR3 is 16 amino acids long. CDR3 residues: CASSPRTRGPTDTQYF. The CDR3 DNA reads TGTGCCAGCTCACCAAGGACTAGAGGCCCTACAGATACGCAGTATTTT. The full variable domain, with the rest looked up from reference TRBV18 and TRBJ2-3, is NAGVMQNPRHLVRRRGQEARLRCSPMKGHSHVYWYRQLPEEGLKFMVYLQKENIIDESGMPKERFSAEFPKEGPSILRIQQVVRGDSAAYFCASSPRTRGPTDTQYFGPGTRLTVL.

The CDR3 loop reads CASSRAPNTGELFF. The CDR3 nucleotides are TGTGCCAGCAGCCGAGCCCCGAACACCGGGGAGCTGTTTTTT. The chain carries TRBV6-5 and TRBJ2-2; no firm D call. The CDR3 is 14 residues long. Germline V CDR1 and CDR2: MNHEY, SVGAGI. Trimming pared 6 bases from V and 0 bases from J, leaving 8 bases between.

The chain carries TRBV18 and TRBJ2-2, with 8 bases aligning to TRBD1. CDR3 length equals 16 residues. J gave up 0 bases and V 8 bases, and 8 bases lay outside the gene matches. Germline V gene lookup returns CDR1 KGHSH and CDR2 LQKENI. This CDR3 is CASAASGGANTGELFF. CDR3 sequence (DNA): TGTGCCAGCGCGGCTTCAGGGGGCGCGAACACCGGGGAGCTGTTTTTT.

The CDR3: CASSSTGGGETQYF. In nucleotides, the CDR3 is TGTGCCAGTAGTTCGACAGGGGGCGGTGAGACCCAGTACTTC. V is TRBV19 and J is TRBJ2-5, with TRBD1 matching 10 bases. The CDR3 is 14 amino acids. The J segment lost 5 bases and the V segment lost 5 bases, leaving 5 bases of the junction unmatched. Looked up from germline, CDR1 is LNHDA and CDR2 is SQIVND (reference sequence).

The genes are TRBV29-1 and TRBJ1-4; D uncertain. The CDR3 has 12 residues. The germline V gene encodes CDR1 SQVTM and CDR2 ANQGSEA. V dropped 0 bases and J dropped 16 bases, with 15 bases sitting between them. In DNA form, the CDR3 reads TGCAGCGTTGAAGATGTAAGGGAATGGGGGTTTTTT. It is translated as CSVEDVREWGFF.

CDR3 sequence: CSALQTSGAHVEQFF. CDR3 nucleotide sequence: TGCAGCGCCCTACAGACTAGCGGGGCCCACGTCGAGCAGTTCTTC. V usage is TRBV29-1 and J usage is TRBJ2-1, with 11 bases identical to TRBD2. The CDR3 is made up of 15 amino acids. Losses at the gene ends were 7 bases for V and 10 bases for J; bases not matched to a gene: 15. The germline CDR1 and CDR2 sequences are SQVTM and ANQGSEA.